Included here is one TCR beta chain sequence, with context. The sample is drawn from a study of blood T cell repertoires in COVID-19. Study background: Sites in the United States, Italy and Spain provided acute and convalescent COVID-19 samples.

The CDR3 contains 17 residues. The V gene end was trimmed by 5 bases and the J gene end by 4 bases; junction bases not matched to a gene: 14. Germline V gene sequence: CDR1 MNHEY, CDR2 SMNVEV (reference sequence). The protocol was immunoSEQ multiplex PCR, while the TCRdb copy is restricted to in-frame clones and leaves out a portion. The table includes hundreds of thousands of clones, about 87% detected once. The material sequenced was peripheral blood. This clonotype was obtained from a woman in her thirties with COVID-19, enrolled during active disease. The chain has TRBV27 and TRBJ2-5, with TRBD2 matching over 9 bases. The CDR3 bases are TGTGCCAGCAGTCCCCCCGTTTGGGGTAGCGGGAGAGAGACCCAGTACTTC. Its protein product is CASSPPVWGSGRETQYF.